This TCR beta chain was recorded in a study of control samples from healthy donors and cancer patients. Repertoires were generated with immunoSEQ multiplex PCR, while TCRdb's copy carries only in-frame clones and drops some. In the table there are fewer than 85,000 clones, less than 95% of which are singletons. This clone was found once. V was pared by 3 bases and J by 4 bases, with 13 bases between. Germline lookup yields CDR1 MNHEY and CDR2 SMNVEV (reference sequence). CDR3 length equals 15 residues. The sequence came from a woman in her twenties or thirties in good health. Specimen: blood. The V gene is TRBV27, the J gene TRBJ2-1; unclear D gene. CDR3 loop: CASSFDSTHYNEQFF. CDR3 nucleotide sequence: TGTGCCAGCAGTTTCGACTCTACCCATTACAATGAGCAGTTCTTC.